A selection of T cell receptor beta chains follows, all from one sample in a study of response to subunit inactivated influenza vaccine. TCRdb ran MiXCR on the RT-PCR reads and lists one entry per CDR3 protein. Here the sample spans 700,000 to 900,000 distinct CDR3 sequences, 21% being singletons. Material: PBMCs from blood, obtained more than 4 days after vaccination. These TCRs come from a man in his forties or fifties who received an inactivated influenza vaccine. Both conserved end residues are trimmed from each CDR3. The order of the fields is J gene, V gene, CDR3 protein.

j_call: TRBJ2-7
v_call: TRBV4-3
cdr3_aa: ASSQHSGPYEQY

j_call: TRBJ2-3
v_call: TRBV6-5
cdr3_aa: ASSYGAGYTDTQY

j_call: TRBJ2-3
v_call: TRBV24-1
cdr3_aa: ATSEIGADTQY

j_call: TRBJ2-5
v_call: TRBV20-1
cdr3_aa: SAITGGKQETQY

j_call: TRBJ1-6
v_call: TRBV6-2/TRBV6-3
cdr3_aa: ASSYRSGNNSPLH

j_call: TRBJ1-1
v_call: TRBV12-5
cdr3_aa: ASGLDGWTEAF

j_call: TRBJ2-3
v_call: TRBV5-1
cdr3_aa: ASSLLRLSTDTQY

j_call: TRBJ2-1
v_call: TRBV28
cdr3_aa: ASSSPSGSLGEQF

j_call: TRBJ2-5
v_call: TRBV5-1
cdr3_aa: ASSSTGPETQY

j_call: TRBJ2-5
v_call: TRBV7-6
cdr3_aa: ASSPHPGVVETQY

j_call: TRBJ2-1
v_call: TRBV5-6
cdr3_aa: ASSTRLAGYYNEQF

j_call: TRBJ2-1
v_call: TRBV20-1
cdr3_aa: SASIRQLFYNEQF

j_call: TRBJ2-2
v_call: TRBV19
cdr3_aa: ASRTSGLTGELF

j_call: TRBJ2-7
v_call: TRBV10-3
cdr3_aa: AISESPPYWTGVDGEQY

j_call: TRBJ1-2
v_call: TRBV7-9
cdr3_aa: ASSLDLGQGHYGYT

j_call: TRBJ2-3
v_call: TRBV4-3
cdr3_aa: ASSQVLAGGVTDTQY

j_call: TRBJ2-2
v_call: TRBV6-2/TRBV6-3
cdr3_aa: ASSYSFRGNTGELF

j_call: TRBJ1-6
v_call: TRBV6-5
cdr3_aa: ASSYSLGDYNSPLH

j_call: TRBJ2-3
v_call: TRBV12-3/TRBV12-4
cdr3_aa: ASSVSGVVTDTQY

j_call: TRBJ2-3
v_call: TRBV12-3/TRBV12-4
cdr3_aa: ASRGARDENTDTQY

j_call: TRBJ2-7
v_call: TRBV2
cdr3_aa: ASVRGGGSLYEQY

j_call: TRBJ2-1
v_call: TRBV20-1
cdr3_aa: SASPPLGSGGHNEQF

j_call: TRBJ1-1
v_call: TRBV27
cdr3_aa: ASSLGVGYTEAF

j_call: TRBJ2-3
v_call: TRBV12-3/TRBV12-4
cdr3_aa: ASSSQSGPRTDTQY

j_call: TRBJ2-1
v_call: TRBV20-1
cdr3_aa: SARDGAGGAWYNEQF

j_call: TRBJ2-7
v_call: TRBV20-1
cdr3_aa: SARDSDRGGSYEQY

j_call: TRBJ2-1
v_call: TRBV7-9
cdr3_aa: ASSSPFPSSYNEQF

j_call: TRBJ2-3
v_call: TRBV20-1
cdr3_aa: SAGTSGRSSTDTQY

j_call: TRBJ1-1
v_call: TRBV5-4
cdr3_aa: ASSGEGRRTEAF

j_call: TRBJ2-7
v_call: TRBV6-2/TRBV6-3
cdr3_aa: ASSYRGNGYEQY

j_call: TRBJ1-4
v_call: TRBV20-1
cdr3_aa: SARDRDGVNEKLF

j_call: TRBJ2-1
v_call: TRBV12-3/TRBV12-4
cdr3_aa: ASSYGLAGYSVEQF

j_call: TRBJ2-2
v_call: TRBV12-3/TRBV12-4
cdr3_aa: ASSFVVTGELF